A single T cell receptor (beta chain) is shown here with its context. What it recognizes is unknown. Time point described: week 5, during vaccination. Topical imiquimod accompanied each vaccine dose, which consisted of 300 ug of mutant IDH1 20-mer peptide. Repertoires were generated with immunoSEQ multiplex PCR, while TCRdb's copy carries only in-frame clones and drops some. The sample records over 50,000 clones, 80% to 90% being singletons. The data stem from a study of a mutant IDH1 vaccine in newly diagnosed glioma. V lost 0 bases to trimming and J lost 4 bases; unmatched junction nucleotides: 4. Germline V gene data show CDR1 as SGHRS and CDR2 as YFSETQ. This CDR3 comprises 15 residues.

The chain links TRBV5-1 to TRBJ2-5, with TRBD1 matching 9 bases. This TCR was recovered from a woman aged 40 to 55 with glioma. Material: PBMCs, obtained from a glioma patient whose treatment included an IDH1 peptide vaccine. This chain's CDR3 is CASSLGQGGGETQYF. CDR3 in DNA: TGCGCCAGCAGCTTGGGACAGGGGGGGGGAGAGACCCAGTACTTC.